This TCR beta chain was identified in a study of T cell clones after liver transplantation. Overall study: Tolerant meant at least one year fully off immunosuppression without liver enzymes above twice normal.

The germline V and J ends were trimmed by 5 bases and 3 bases, with 17 bases remaining between them. The CDR3 is 15 residues long. Germline CDR1 SGHNT, CDR2 YENEEA. Clones were sequenced by immunoSEQ multiplex PCR, and TCRdb holds only the in-frame ones, with some missing. The repertoire includes around 19,000 clones, 75% to 90% of them detected once, and approximately 13% sits in the top ten. The sequence came from a human donor who received a liver transplant. The sample here was CD8+ T cells from blood, taken before liver transplant. The V call is TRBV11-3, the J call TRBJ2-7; unclear D gene. The CDR3 is CASSERVGPLYEQYF. In nucleotides, the CDR3 is TGTGCCAGCAGCGAACGCGTCGGGCCTCTCTACGAGCAGTACTTC.